This TCR beta chain originates from a study of T cell responses to AZD1222 COVID-19 vaccine. Sequencing used immunoSEQ multiplex PCR; TCRdb keeps in-frame clones, though not all of them. In the table there are around 150,000 clones, approximately 87% of which are singletons. Source: peripheral blood, taken 28 days after the second AZD1222 dose. The clonotype originates from an adult who received the AZD1222 COVID-19 vaccine.

CDR3 sequence (DNA): TGTGCCAGCAGTCTTACGGACGGTGGGGGAACTGAAGCTTTCTTT. This sequence encodes CASSLTDGGGTEAFF. The V call is TRBV3-1 (or the pseudogene TRBV3-2), the J call TRBJ1-1; D may be TRBD1 (5 bases). Deletions cut 6 bases from V and 5 bases from J, with 19 bases between. The CDR3 has 15 residues. The germline CDR1 and CDR2 sequences are LGHDT and YNNKEL (reference sequence).